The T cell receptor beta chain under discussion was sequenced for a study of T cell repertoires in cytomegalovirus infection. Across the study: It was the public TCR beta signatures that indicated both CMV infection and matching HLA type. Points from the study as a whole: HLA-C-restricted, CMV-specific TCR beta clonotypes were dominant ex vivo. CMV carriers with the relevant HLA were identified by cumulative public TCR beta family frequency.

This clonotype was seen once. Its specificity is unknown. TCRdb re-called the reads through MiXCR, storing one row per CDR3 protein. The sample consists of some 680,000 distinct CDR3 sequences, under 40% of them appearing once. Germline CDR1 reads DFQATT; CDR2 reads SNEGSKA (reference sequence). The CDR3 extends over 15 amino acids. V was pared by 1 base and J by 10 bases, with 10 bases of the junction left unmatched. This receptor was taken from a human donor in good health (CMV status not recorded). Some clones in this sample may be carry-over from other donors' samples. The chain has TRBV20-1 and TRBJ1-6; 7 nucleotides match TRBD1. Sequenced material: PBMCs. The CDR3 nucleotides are TGCAGTGCTAGAGGCACCGGGACAGTCTCCTCACCCCTCCACTTT. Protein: CSARGTGTVSSPLHF.